The 3 T cell receptor beta chains below were found in one sample sequenced in a study of blood T cell repertoires in COVID-19. Sequenced by immunoSEQ multiplex PCR; TCRdb stores in-frame clones only, minus some. The sample holds around 500,000 clones, approximately 90% seen once. The sequencing sample was made of PBMCs or T cells enriched from blood (not recorded which). The receptors shown here come from a woman aged 55-69 years who had recovered from COVID-19.

The genes are TRBV6-5 and TRBJ2-3, with 12 bases matching TRBD2. The CDR3 loop spans 15 amino acids. V shed 5 bases, J shed 2 bases, and the junction held 2 bases outside the gene matches. Germline V lookup: CDR1 MNHEY, CDR2 SVGAGI. In nucleotides, the CDR3 is TGTGCCAGCAGTCGGACTAGCGGGGACACAGATACGCAGTATTTT. Translated: CASSRTSGDTDTQYF.

The chain carries TRBV9 and TRBJ1-4, with no clear D. The CDR3 extends over 15 amino acids. V was pared by 2 bases and J by 0 bases, with 8 bases between. Germline V lookup: CDR1 SGDLS, CDR2 YYNGEE. The CDR3 reads CASSVEGATNEKLFF. The CDR3 DNA follows: TGTGCCAGCAGCGTCGAGGGAGCAACTAATGAAAAACTGTTTTTT.

The CDR3 coding sequence is TGTGCCAGCAGCGTAGCGTCGGGCGGGGGGTACGATGAGCAGTTCTTC. Translated: CASSVASGGGYDEQFF. The V call is TRBV9, the J call TRBJ2-1, with 8 bases matching TRBD2. Trimming took 0 bases from V and 8 from J; bases not matched to a gene: 10. CDR3 length equals 16 residues. Germline assignment: CDR1 SGDLS and CDR2 YYNGEE.